The rows below give T cell receptor beta chains drawn from one sample of a study of T cells in Graves' hyperthyroidism and ophthalmopathy. TCRdb analysed the multiplex PCR reads with MiXCR anew, one entry per CDR3 protein. The table records fewer than 650,000 distinct CDR3 sequences, 14% of them present only once. Sample: blood. The receptors derive from a woman aged 25-40 years with Graves' hyperthyroidism that later progressed to Graves' ophthalmopathy. The CDR3 runs from the conserved cysteine through the conserved F or W. Fields, in order: clone size, J gene, V gene, CDR3 protein. Size is stated for part of the rows, as once, few or many counts, or as a class when the clone is expanded.

abundance: many
j_gene: TRBJ2-6
v_gene: TRBV28
CDR3aa: CASSFLTGPPSGANVLTF

abundance: many
j_gene: TRBJ2-2
v_gene: TRBV28
CDR3aa: CASIAGQGFPGELFF

abundance: NA
j_gene: TRBJ1-2
v_gene: TRBV7-9
CDR3aa: CASSTPGHHTF

abundance: many
j_gene: TRBJ2-1
v_gene: TRBV25-1
CDR3aa: CASSNSNEQFF

abundance: few
j_gene: TRBJ1-2
v_gene: TRBV7-9
CDR3aa: CASSLTGYSYGYTF

abundance: NA
j_gene: TRBJ2-1
v_gene: TRBV6-1
CDR3aa: CASSRDKSYNEQFF

abundance: few
j_gene: TRBJ2-2
v_gene: TRBV7-3
CDR3aa: CASSLESTGELFF

abundance: many
j_gene: TRBJ1-2
v_gene: TRBV6-2/TRBV6-3
CDR3aa: CASSWLSPGPYGYTF

abundance: NA
j_gene: TRBJ1-5
v_gene: TRBV11-3
CDR3aa: CASSQGIHQPQHF

abundance: few
j_gene: TRBJ2-2
v_gene: TRBV20-1
CDR3aa: CSARGRPGGELFF

abundance: many
j_gene: TRBJ2-7
v_gene: TRBV19
CDR3aa: CASSKGGFTYEQYF

abundance: NA
j_gene: TRBJ2-1
v_gene: TRBV9
CDR3aa: CASSLVSSSNEQFF

abundance: many
j_gene: TRBJ2-5
v_gene: TRBV20-1
CDR3aa: CSAQKGHQLAAYQETQYF

abundance: many
j_gene: TRBJ2-2
v_gene: TRBV7-2
CDR3aa: CASSLFGAGESNTGELFF

abundance: NA
j_gene: TRBJ2-1
v_gene: TRBV6-2/TRBV6-3
CDR3aa: CASRGLNGNEQFF

abundance: many
j_gene: TRBJ2-7
v_gene: TRBV7-2
CDR3aa: CASSSVDLTYEQYF

abundance: many
j_gene: TRBJ2-1
v_gene: TRBV12-5
CDR3aa: CASGLGQGRNEQFF

abundance: many
j_gene: TRBJ2-1
v_gene: TRBV11-1
CDR3aa: CASSLVPAAPSYNEQFF

abundance: many
j_gene: TRBJ1-1
v_gene: TRBV29-1
CDR3aa: CSVEGDSEAFF

abundance: NA
j_gene: TRBJ2-6
v_gene: TRBV10-3
CDR3aa: CATRNEGSSGANVLTF

abundance: NA
j_gene: TRBJ1-1
v_gene: TRBV14
CDR3aa: CASSPDGGTGAFF

abundance: many
j_gene: TRBJ2-1
v_gene: TRBV6-6
CDR3aa: CASSYSRLAGNNEQFF

abundance: many
j_gene: TRBJ2-2
v_gene: TRBV11-2
CDR3aa: CASSPLRGTGELFF

abundance: NA
j_gene: TRBJ2-6
v_gene: TRBV5-5
CDR3aa: CASSLDARTTGANVLTF

abundance: many
j_gene: TRBJ2-7
v_gene: TRBV12-3/TRBV12-4
CDR3aa: CASSFGPKQYF

abundance: many
j_gene: TRBJ1-6
v_gene: TRBV9
CDR3aa: CASSVEYSSYNSPLHF

abundance: many
j_gene: TRBJ1-4
v_gene: TRBV9
CDR3aa: CASGTNEKLFF

abundance: few
j_gene: TRBJ1-2
v_gene: TRBV19
CDR3aa: CASSIDQQGAYGYTF

abundance: NA
j_gene: TRBJ2-7
v_gene: TRBV12-3/TRBV12-4
CDR3aa: CASPPPGSGQGTYEQYF

abundance: many
j_gene: TRBJ1-2
v_gene: TRBV12-3/TRBV12-4
CDR3aa: CASSSSGLVGYTF

abundance: NA
j_gene: TRBJ2-3
v_gene: TRBV9
CDR3aa: CASSVDPLGIPETKYF

abundance: few
j_gene: TRBJ1-5
v_gene: TRBV4-1
CDR3aa: CASSQEGRAAPQHF

abundance: many
j_gene: TRBJ2-7
v_gene: TRBV7-2
CDR3aa: CASSLVAAEAYEQYF

abundance: many
j_gene: TRBJ1-1
v_gene: TRBV6-1
CDR3aa: CASRPRTGGTEAFF

abundance: NA
j_gene: TRBJ1-1
v_gene: TRBV20-1
CDR3aa: CSAIQGFFPEAFF

abundance: many
j_gene: TRBJ2-1
v_gene: TRBV16
CDR3aa: CASSQYTEQFF

abundance: few
j_gene: TRBJ2-5
v_gene: TRBV12-3/TRBV12-4
CDR3aa: CASSYLDGTKTQYF

abundance: NA
j_gene: TRBJ1-4
v_gene: TRBV7-2
CDR3aa: CASSGSANEKLFF

abundance: many
j_gene: TRBJ2-7
v_gene: TRBV2
CDR3aa: CASSAGLGYEQYF

abundance: few
j_gene: TRBJ2-3
v_gene: TRBV30
CDR3aa: CAWSTQGTPYTQYF